Described below is a single T cell receptor beta chain sequence and its context. What it binds is unknown. This record comes from a study of blood T cells in healthy people across ages. Findings and limits, study-wide: Estimates drawn from one million T cells were deemed to understate diversity. It was found that TCR beta diversity correlated strongly with the percentage of naive T cells.

Primed by a sample-barcoded 5' primer and a J-beta primer mix, a second PCR proceeded for about 7 to 11 cycles. TCRdb re-derived calls from the 5' RACE reads in MiXCR, one entry per CDR3 protein. This table holds around 1.5 million distinct CDR3 sequences, 59% found once. The germline CDR1 and CDR2 sequences are MNHNS and SASEGT. This CDR3 is 19 amino acids long. The V gene end was trimmed by 3 bases and the J gene end by 4 bases; junction bases not matched to a gene: 17. This sequence was found in a man younger than 30 in good health. The chain recombines TRBV6-1 with TRBJ2-2; TRBD2 matches 7 bases. Source material: blood. In DNA form, the CDR3 reads TGTGCCAGCAGTGATGGGGAGAGCAGGGAGGGCCTATCCACCGGGGAGCTGTTTTTT. Amino acids: CASSDGESREGLSTGELFF.